A selection of T cell receptor beta chains follows, all from one sample in a study of blood T cell repertoires in COVID-19. The table came from immunoSEQ multiplex PCR; TCRdb's copy has only in-frame clones and leaves some out. The sample lists 300,000 to 400,000 clones; around 91% were seen once. Sequencing was performed on peripheral blood. The receptors derive from a young woman who had recovered from COVID-19. Each CDR3 is given with its conserved first and last residue. D genes are given only for firm matches. Clone size is not always given. Where it is, it says once, few, many or a class for expanded clones.

clone size: -
J gene: TRBJ1-2
D gene: TRBD1
V gene: TRBV24-1
CDR3 DNA: TGTGCCCAGGCCCCCCCGTTTGGGACAGACTATGGCTACACCTTC
CDR3 protein: CAQAPPFGTDYGYTF

clone size: -
J gene: TRBJ1-2
D gene: -
V gene: TRBV20-1
CDR3 DNA: TGCAGTGCTCAGCGGGGAGGCTACACCTTC
CDR3 protein: CSAQRGGYTF

clone size: -
J gene: TRBJ1-2
D gene: -
V gene: TRBV9
CDR3 DNA: TGTGCCAGCAGCGTAGGGAAGGGGTACTATGGCTACACCTTC
CDR3 protein: CASSVGKGYYGYTF

clone size: -
J gene: TRBJ2-2
D gene: TRBD1
V gene: TRBV30
CDR3 DNA: TGTGCCTGGTCCGGGACAGGGGACGCCGGGGAGCTGTTTTTT
CDR3 protein: CAWSGTGDAGELFF

clone size: -
J gene: TRBJ1-2
D gene: TRBD1
V gene: TRBV5-5
CDR3 DNA: TGTGCCAGCAGCCGTCCGGGACAGGGGTACTATGGCTACACCTTC
CDR3 protein: CASSRPGQGYYGYTF

clone size: -
J gene: TRBJ1-1
D gene: -
V gene: TRBV9
CDR3 DNA: TGTGCCAGCAGCCGTACACTGAACACTGAAGCTTTCTTT
CDR3 protein: CASSRTLNTEAFF

clone size: -
J gene: TRBJ2-6
D gene: TRBD2
V gene: TRBV6-2/TRBV6-3
CDR3 DNA: TGTGCCAGCAGTTACTCGATTCCCTCTAGCGGGAGGGACTCTGGGGCCAACGTCCTGACTTTC
CDR3 protein: CASSYSIPSSGRDSGANVLTF

clone size: -
J gene: TRBJ2-1
D gene: TRBD2
V gene: TRBV19
CDR3 DNA: TGTGCCAGTAGTATTCGTCTCACTAGCGGGAGGGCCGGCGGGGATGAGCAGTTCTTC
CDR3 protein: CASSIRLTSGRAGGDEQFF

clone size: -
J gene: TRBJ2-5
D gene: -
V gene: TRBV6-5
CDR3 DNA: TGTGCCAGCAGTTACTCGGGCCGGGACAATCAAGAGACCCAGTACTTC
CDR3 protein: CASSYSGRDNQETQYF

clone size: -
J gene: TRBJ1-2
D gene: TRBD1
V gene: TRBV10-3
CDR3 DNA: TGTGCCATCAGTGGATACTCAGGGGGCGGTAGGGGCTACACCTTC
CDR3 protein: CAISGYSGGGRGYTF

clone size: few
J gene: TRBJ1-2
D gene: -
V gene: TRBV14
CDR3 DNA: TGTGCCAGCAGCCAATCTCTTGGGAGCTCGGATGGCTACACCTTC
CDR3 protein: CASSQSLGSSDGYTF

clone size: -
J gene: TRBJ2-2
D gene: -
V gene: TRBV2
CDR3 DNA: TGTGCCAGCTCCGGGACGAACACCGGGGAGCTGTTTTTT
CDR3 protein: CASSGTNTGELFF

clone size: -
J gene: TRBJ2-1
D gene: -
V gene: TRBV4-1
CDR3 DNA: TGCGCCAGCAGCCAAAGGCCTAGCTCCTACAATGAGCAGTTCTTC
CDR3 protein: CASSQRPSSYNEQFF

clone size: -
J gene: TRBJ2-3
D gene: TRBD2
V gene: TRBV3-1/TRBV3-2
CDR3 DNA: TGTGCCAGCAGCCTCCAAATCCCCCTAAGAGCGGGAGGTTTGGATACGCAGTATTTT
CDR3 protein: CASSLQIPLRAGGLDTQYF

clone size: -
J gene: TRBJ2-2
D gene: -
V gene: TRBV18
CDR3 DNA: TGTGCCAGCTCGCTCCGGATGGCGGCGGCGAACACCGGGGAGCTGTTTTTT
CDR3 protein: CASSLRMAAANTGELFF

clone size: -
J gene: TRBJ2-1
D gene: TRBD1
V gene: TRBV10-3
CDR3 DNA: TGTGCCATCAGCGGACAGGGGGGGTTTTACAATGAGCAGTTCTTC
CDR3 protein: CAISGQGGFYNEQFF

clone size: once
J gene: TRBJ2-3
D gene: TRBD2
V gene: TRBV5-1
CDR3 DNA: TGCGCCAGCAGCTTGTCGAGCGGGAGGCCGTCAGCAGATACGCAGTATTTT
CDR3 protein: CASSLSSGRPSADTQYF

clone size: -
J gene: TRBJ2-1
D gene: TRBD2
V gene: TRBV19
CDR3 DNA: TGTGCCAGTAGTATTAGCGGACTAGCGGGAGGGCCTCACCACAATGAGCAGTTCTTC
CDR3 protein: CASSISGLAGGPHHNEQFF

clone size: -
J gene: TRBJ1-1
D gene: TRBD1
V gene: TRBV27
CDR3 DNA: TGTGCCAGCAGCTCAGGGGGAATGAACACTGAAGCTTTCTTT
CDR3 protein: CASSSGGMNTEAFF

clone size: -
J gene: TRBJ2-3
D gene: TRBD2
V gene: TRBV6-5
CDR3 DNA: TGTGCCAGCAGTTACGGACTAGCGGCAGATACGCAGTATTTT
CDR3 protein: CASSYGLAADTQYF